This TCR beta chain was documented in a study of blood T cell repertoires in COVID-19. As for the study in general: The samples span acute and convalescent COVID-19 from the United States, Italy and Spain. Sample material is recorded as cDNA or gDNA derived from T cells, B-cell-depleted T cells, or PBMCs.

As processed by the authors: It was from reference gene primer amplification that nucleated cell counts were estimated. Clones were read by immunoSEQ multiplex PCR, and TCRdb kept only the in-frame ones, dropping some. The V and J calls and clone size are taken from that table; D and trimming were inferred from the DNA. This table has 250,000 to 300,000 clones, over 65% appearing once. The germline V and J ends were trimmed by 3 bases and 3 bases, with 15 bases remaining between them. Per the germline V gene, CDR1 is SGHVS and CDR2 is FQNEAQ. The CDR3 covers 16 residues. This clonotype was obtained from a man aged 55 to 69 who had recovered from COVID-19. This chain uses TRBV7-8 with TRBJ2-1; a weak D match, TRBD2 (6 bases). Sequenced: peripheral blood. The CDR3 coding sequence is TGTGCCAGCAGCTTCTCCGGCGGGGTTTACTACAATGAGCAGTTCTTC. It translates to CASSFSGGVYYNEQFF.